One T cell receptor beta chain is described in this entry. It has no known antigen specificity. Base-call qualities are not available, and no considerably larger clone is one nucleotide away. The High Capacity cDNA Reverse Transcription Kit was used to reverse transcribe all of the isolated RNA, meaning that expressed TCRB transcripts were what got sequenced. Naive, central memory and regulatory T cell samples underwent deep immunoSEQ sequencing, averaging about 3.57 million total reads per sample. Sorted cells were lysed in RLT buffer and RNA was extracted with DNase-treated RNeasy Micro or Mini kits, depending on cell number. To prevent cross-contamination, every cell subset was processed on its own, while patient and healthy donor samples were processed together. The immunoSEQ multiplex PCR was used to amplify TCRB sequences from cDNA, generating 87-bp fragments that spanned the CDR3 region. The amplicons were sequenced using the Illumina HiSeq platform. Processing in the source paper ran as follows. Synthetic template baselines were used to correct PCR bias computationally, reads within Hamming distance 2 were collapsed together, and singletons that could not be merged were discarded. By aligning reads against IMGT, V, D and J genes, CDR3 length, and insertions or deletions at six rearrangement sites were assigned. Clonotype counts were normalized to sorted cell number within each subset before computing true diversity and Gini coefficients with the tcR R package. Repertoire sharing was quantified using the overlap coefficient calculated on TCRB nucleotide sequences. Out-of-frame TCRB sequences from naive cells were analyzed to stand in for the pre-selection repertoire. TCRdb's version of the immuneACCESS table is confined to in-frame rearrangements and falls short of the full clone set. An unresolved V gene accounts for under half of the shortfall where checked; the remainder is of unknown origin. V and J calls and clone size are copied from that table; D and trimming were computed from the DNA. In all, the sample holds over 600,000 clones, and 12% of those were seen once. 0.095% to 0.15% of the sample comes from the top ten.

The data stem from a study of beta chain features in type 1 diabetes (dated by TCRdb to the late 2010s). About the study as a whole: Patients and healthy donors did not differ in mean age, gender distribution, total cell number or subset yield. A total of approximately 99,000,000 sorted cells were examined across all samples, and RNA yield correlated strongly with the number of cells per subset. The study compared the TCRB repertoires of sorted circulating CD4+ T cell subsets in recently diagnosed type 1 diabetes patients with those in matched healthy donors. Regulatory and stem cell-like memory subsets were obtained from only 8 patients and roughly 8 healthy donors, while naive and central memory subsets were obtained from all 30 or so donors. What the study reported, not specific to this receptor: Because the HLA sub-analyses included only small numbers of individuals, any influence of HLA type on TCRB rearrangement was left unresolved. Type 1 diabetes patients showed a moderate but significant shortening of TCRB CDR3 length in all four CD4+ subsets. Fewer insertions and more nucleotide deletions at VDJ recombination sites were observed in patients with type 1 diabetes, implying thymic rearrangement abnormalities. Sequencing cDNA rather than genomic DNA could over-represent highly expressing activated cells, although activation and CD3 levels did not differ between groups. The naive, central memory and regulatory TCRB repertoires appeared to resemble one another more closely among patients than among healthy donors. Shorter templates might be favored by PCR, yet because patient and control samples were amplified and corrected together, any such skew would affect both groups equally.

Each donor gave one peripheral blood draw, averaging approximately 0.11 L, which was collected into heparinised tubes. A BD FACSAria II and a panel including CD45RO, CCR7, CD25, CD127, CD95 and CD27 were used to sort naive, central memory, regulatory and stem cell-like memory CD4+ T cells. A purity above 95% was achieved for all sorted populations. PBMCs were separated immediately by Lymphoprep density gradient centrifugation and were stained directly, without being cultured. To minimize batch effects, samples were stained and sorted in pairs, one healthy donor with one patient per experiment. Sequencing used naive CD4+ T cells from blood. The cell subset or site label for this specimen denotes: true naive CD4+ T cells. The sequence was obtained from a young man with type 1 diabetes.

The CDR3 protein sequence reads: CASSSNLGDSPLHF. The DNA sequence follows: TGTGCCAGCAGCTCCAACCTAGGGGATTCACCCCTCCACTTT. The rearranged segments are TRBV7-2 and TRBJ1-6, with TRBD1 tentatively as D gene (5 bases match). A distance of 12 bases separates the germline ends of V and J, which lose 4 bases and 8 bases respectively. The CDR3, cysteine through phenylalanine, is 14 amino acids long. The sequence is cut down to CDR3 DNA, 42 bases in frame from base 1. In the germline V gene, CDR1 corresponds to SGHTA and CDR2 to FQGNSA. This CDR3, with the reference TRBV7-2 and TRBJ1-6 proteins standing in past its ends, gives the full variable domain GAGVSQSPSNKVTEKGKDVELRCDPISGHTALYWYRQSLGQGLEFLIYFQGNSAPDKSGLPSDRFSAERTGGSVSTLTIQRTQQEDSAVYLCASSSNLGDSPLHFGNGTRLTVT.